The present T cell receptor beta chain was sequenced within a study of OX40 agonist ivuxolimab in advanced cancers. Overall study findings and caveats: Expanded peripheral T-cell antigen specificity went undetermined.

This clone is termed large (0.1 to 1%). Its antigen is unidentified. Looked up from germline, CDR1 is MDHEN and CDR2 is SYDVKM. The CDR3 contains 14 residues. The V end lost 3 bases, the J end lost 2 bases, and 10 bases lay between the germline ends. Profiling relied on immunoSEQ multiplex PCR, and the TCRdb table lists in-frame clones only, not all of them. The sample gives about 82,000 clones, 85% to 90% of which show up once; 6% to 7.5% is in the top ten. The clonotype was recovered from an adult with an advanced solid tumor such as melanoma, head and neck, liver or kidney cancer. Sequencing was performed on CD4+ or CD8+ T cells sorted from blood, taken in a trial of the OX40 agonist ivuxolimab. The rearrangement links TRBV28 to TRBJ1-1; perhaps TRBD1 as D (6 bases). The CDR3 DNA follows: TGTGCCAGCAGTTTCGCGGGGGCTAACACTGAAGCTTTCTTT. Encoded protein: CASSFAGANTEAFF.